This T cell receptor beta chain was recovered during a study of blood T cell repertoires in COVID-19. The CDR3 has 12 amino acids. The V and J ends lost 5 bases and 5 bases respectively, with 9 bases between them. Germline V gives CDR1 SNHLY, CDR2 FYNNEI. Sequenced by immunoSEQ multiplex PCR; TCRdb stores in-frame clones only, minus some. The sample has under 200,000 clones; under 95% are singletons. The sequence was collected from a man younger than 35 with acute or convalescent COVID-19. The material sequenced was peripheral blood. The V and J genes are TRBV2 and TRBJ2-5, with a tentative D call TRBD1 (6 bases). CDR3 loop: CASSWTDETQYF. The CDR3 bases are TGTGCCAGCAGTTGGACAGATGAGACCCAGTACTTC.